This note documents a single T cell receptor (beta chain) sequence. Its target is not known. The CDR3 length is 15 residues. In germline, CDR1 is DFQATT, CDR2 SNEGSKA (reference sequence). The trim removed 0 bases at V and 4 bases at J, leaving 9 bases unmatched. Sequencing of TCR beta was undertaken in CD8+ and CD4+ T cells derived from blood. Control patients had untreated stable or active relapsing-remitting multiple sclerosis by revised McDonald criteria. The TEMRA cells underwent FACS enrichment, while the CD8+ and CD4+ T cells underwent negative isolation. Reverse transcription of roughly 0.5 to 1 ug RNA was performed with random hexamers. Each CDR3 protein is one row after TCRdb ran MiXCR on the immunoSEQ multiplex PCR reads. The data show 150,000 to 200,000 distinct CDR3 sequences, around 94% seen once. This sample is drawn from a study of CD8 T cells in Susac syndrome. Study-wide results and limits: Only a relatively small number of individuals were included in the TCR sequencing and HLA analysis.

Material: CD4+ T cells from PBMCs. V and J are TRBV20-1 and TRBJ2-7; 7 bases agree with TRBD1. The TCR sequence derives from a human donor with multiple sclerosis. The CDR3 region has the DNA TGCAGTGCTAGAGATCCCCCAGGGGGTGTGTACGAGCAGTACTTC. This encodes CSARDPPGGVYEQYF.